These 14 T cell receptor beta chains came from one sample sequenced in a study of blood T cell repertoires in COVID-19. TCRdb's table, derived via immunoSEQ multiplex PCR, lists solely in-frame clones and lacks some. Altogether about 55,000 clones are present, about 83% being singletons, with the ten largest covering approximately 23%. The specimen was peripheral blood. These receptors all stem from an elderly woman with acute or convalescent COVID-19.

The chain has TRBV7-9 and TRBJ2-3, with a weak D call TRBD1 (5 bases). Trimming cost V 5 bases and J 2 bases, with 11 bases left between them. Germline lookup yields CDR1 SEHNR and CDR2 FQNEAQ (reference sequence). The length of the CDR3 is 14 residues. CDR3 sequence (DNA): TGTGCCAGCAGCACCCGACAGAACACAGATACGCAGTATTTT. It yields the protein CASSTRQNTDTQYF.

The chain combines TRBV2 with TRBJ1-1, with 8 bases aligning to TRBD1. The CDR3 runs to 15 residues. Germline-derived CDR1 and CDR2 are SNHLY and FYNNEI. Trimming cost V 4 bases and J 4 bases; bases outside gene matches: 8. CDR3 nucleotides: TGTGCCAGCAGTGTTATCAGGGGGCGCGCCACTGAAGCTTTCTTT. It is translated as CASSVIRGRATEAFF.

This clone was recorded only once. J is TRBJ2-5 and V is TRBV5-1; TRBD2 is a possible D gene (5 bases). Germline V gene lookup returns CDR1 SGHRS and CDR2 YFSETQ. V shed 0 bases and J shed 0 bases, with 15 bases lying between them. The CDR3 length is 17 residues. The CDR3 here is CASSLVVFRADQETQYF. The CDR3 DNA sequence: TGCGCCAGCAGCTTGGTTGTTTTTAGAGCGGACCAAGAGACCCAGTACTTC.

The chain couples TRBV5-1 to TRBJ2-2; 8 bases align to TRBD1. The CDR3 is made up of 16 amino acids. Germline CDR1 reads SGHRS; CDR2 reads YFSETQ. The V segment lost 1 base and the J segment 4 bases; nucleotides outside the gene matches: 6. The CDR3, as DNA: TGCGCCAGCAGCTTGTCCAGGACAGGGCTCACCGGGGAGCTGTTTTTT. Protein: CASSLSRTGLTGELFF.

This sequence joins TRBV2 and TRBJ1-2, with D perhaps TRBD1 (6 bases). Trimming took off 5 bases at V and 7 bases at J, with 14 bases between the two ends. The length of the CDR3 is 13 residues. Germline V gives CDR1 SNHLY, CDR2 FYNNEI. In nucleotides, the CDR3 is TGTGCCAGCAGTCTTGGACAGACGGCTGGCTACACCTTC. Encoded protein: CASSLGQTAGYTF. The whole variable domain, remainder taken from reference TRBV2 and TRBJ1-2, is EPEVTQTPSHQVTQMGQEVILRCVPISNHLYFYWYRQILGQKVEFLVSFYNNEISEKSEIFDDQFSVERPDGSNFTLKIRSTKLEDSAMYFCASSLGQTAGYTFGSGTRLTVV.

CDR3 nucleotide sequence: TGTGCCATCAGTGAGTCTGGGGGCGCAAATCAGCCCCAGCATTTT. The encoded protein is CAISESGGANQPQHF. The J gene is TRBJ1-5, the V gene TRBV10-3, with a possible D match to TRBD1 (6 bases). V was shortened by 0 bases and J by 4 bases, with 10 bases between the two germline ends. In germline, CDR1 is ENHRY, CDR2 SYGVKD. The CDR3 is made up of 15 amino acids.

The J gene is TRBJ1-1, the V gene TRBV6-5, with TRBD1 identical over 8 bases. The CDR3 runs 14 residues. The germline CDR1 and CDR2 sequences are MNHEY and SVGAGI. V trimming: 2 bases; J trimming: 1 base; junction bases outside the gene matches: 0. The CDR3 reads CASSYGTGNTEAFF. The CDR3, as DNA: TGTGCCAGCAGTTACGGGACAGGGAACACTGAAGCTTTCTTT.

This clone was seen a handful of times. CDR3 DNA sequence: TGCGCCAGCAGCCAAGATGCAGTTTTCTCTGGAAACACCATATATTTT. Encoded protein: CASSQDAVFSGNTIYF. The V call is TRBV4-1, the J call TRBJ1-3; no clear D. The V and J ends lost 0 bases and 0 bases respectively, with 9 bases between them. CDR3 length equals 16 residues. CDR1 MGHRA and CDR2 YSYEKL come from the germline V gene.

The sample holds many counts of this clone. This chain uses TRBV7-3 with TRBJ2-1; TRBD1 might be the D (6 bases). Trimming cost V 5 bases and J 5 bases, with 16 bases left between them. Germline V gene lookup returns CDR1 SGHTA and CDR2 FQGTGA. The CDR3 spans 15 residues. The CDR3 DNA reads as TGTGCCAGCAGCCAGGGACAACCTACCAACAATGAGCAGTTCTTC. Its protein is CASSQGQPTNNEQFF. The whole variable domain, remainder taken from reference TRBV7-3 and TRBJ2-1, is GAGVSQTPSNKVTEKGKYVELRCDPISGHTALYWYRQSLGQGPEFLIYFQGTGAADDSGLPNDRFFAVRPEGSVSTLKIQRTERGDSAVYLCASSQGQPTNNEQFFGPGTRLTVL.

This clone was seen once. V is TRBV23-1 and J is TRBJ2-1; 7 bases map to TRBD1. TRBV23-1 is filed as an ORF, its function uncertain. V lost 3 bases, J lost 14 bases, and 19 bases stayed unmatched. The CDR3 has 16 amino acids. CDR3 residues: CASSHRRGTAEESKFF. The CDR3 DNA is TGCGCCAGCAGTCATCGCAGGGGGACAGCCGAAGAGAGTAAGTTCTTC.

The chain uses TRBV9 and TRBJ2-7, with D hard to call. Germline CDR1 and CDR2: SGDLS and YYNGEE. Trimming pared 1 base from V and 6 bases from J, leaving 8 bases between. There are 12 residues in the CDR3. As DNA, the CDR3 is TGTGCCAGCAGCGTATCTCCGGTCGAGCAGTACTTC. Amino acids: CASSVSPVEQYF.

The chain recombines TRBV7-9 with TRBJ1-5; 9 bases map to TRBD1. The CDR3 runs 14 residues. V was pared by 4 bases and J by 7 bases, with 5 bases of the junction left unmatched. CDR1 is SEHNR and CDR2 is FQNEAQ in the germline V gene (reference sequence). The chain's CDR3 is CASSYRGQEQPQHF. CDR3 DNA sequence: TGTGCCAGCAGCTACAGGGGGCAGGAGCAGCCCCAGCATTTT.

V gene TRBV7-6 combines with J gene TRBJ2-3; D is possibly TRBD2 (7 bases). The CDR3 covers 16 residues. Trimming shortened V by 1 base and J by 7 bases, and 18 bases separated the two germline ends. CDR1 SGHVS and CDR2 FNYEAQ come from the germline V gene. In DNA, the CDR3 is TGTGCCAGCAGCTTAGGAGCCGGGGGGCCCACGAATACGCAGTATTTT. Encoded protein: CASSLGAGGPTNTQYF.

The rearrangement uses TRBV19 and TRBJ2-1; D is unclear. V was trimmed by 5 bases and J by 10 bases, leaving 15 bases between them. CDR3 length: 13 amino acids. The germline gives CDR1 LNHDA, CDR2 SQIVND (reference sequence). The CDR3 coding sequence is TGTGCCAGTAGTTTCCGGCGGCAGAACGAGCAGTTCTTC. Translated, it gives CASSFRRQNEQFF.